The rows below give T cell receptor beta chains drawn from one sample of a study of T cells in Graves' hyperthyroidism and ophthalmopathy. TCRdb re-called the multiplex PCR reads with MiXCR, one entry per CDR3 protein. Of more than 450,000 distinct CDR3 sequences detected, just under 20% appear once; the ten largest clones hold roughly 44%. Sequences were obtained from blood. These receptors all come from a man aged 35 to 55 with Graves' ophthalmopathy. The CDR3 runs from the conserved cysteine through the conserved F or W. D genes are given only for firm matches. Clone size is given for some rows only: seen once, a few or many times, or a class if the clone is expanded.

j_gene,abundance,v_gene,d_gene,CDR3aa,CDR3nt
TRBJ1-6,.,TRBV20-1,TRBD1,CSAIPPEGAFWNSPLHF,TGCAGTGCCATTCCCCCAGAGGGGGCATTTTGGAATTCACCCCTCCACTTT
TRBJ1-1,few,TRBV5-6,TRBD1,CASTELDRRDEAFF,TGTGCCAGCACCGAGCTGGACAGGAGGGATGAAGCTTTCTTT
TRBJ2-1,.,TRBV14,.,CASSQDFWTDYNEQFF,TGTGCCAGCAGCCAAGATTTCTGGACAGATTACAATGAGCAGTTCTTC
TRBJ1-1,many,TRBV18,TRBD1,CASSPATGVNTEAFF,TGTGCCAGCTCACCAGCCACAGGGGTGAACACTGAAGCTTTCTTT
TRBJ2-1,many,TRBV12-3/TRBV12-4,.,CASSLARGGERYNEQFF,TGTGCCAGCAGTTTAGCCCGTGGAGGGGAGAGGTACAATGAGCAGTTCTTC
TRBJ2-2,once,TRBV2,TRBD2,CASSVSSGSPGELFF,TGTGCCAGCAGCGTTTCTAGCGGTTCCCCGGGGGAGCTGTTTTTT
TRBJ1-6,.,TRBV4-1,TRBD1,CASSQGQGERSPLHF,TGCGCCAGCAGCCAGGGACAGGGGGAACGTTCACCCCTCCACTTT
TRBJ2-7,few,TRBV27,TRBD1,CARGRAGGNYEQYF,TGTGCCAGGGGCCGGGCAGGGGGTAACTACGAGCAGTACTTC
TRBJ1-6,.,TRBV6-1,TRBD1,CASSPAGTGKRSLHF,TGTGCCAGCAGTCCTGCCGGGACAGGGAAGAGGTCCCTCCACTTT
TRBJ2-7,.,TRBV30,.,CAWSATGPYEQYF,TGTGCCTGGAGTGCCACCGGCCCCTACGAGCAGTACTTC
TRBJ2-1,.,TRBV11-2,TRBD2,CASSPGGLAVNNEQFF,TGTGCCAGCAGCCCAGGAGGACTAGCGGTCAACAATGAGCAGTTCTTC
TRBJ2-5,.,TRBV30,.,CAWAAGTPLGTQYF,TGTGCCTGGGCGGCCGGGACCCCCCTGGGGACCCAGTACTTC
TRBJ2-5,.,TRBV5-6,TRBD1,CASSSLGQGQETQYF,TGTGCCAGCAGCTCCCTTGGACAGGGCCAAGAGACCCAGTACTTC
TRBJ1-1,.,TRBV15,.,CATSEGRMNTEAFF,TGTGCCACCAGTGAAGGACGAATGAACACTGAAGCTTTCTTT
TRBJ2-2,few,TRBV6-5,.,CASSYTEGRDVGKNTGELFF,TGTGCCAGCAGTTACACCGAGGGCCGGGACGTCGGAAAAAACACCGGGGAGCTGTTTTTT
TRBJ1-2,.,TRBV27,.,CASRGPNSGANGGYTF,TGTGCCAGCAGGGGCCCTAATTCCGGGGCCAACGGTGGCTACACCTTC
TRBJ1-2,.,TRBV28,.,CASKTGLYGYTF,TGTGCCAGCAAGACCGGGCTCTATGGCTACACCTTC
TRBJ2-3,.,TRBV3-1,.,CASSQAHFTDTQYF,TGTGCCAGCAGCCAAGCCCACTTCACAGATACGCAGTATTTT
TRBJ2-1,few,TRBV27,TRBD2,CASSLFPSGGAGNEQFF,TGTGCCAGCAGTTTATTTCCTAGCGGGGGGGCCGGTAATGAGCAGTTCTTC
TRBJ1-4,many,TRBV3-1,.,CASSQRGVGEKLFF,TGTGCCAGCAGCCAACGAGGGGTGGGTGAAAAACTGTTTTTT
TRBJ2-1,many,TRBV7-9,TRBD1,CASSSGQGRNEQFF,TGTGCCAGCAGCTCGGGACAGGGGAGGAATGAGCAGTTCTTC
TRBJ1-2,many,TRBV13,.,CASSSQGYYGYTF,TGTGCCAGCAGCTCACAGGGCTACTATGGCTACACCTTC